Following are 24 T cell receptor beta chains from one sample sequenced in a study of preoperative IRX-2 immunotherapy in early breast cancer. Sample treatment: preoperative locoregional IRX-2 cytokine immunotherapy. TCRdb's table, derived via immunoSEQ multiplex PCR, lists solely in-frame clones and lacks some. The repertoire has more than 3,000 clones, 78% of them found once; the top ten carry 8.4%. The sequenced sample was tumor tissue, obtained after IRX-2 immunotherapy. These TCRs come from a human donor with breast cancer.

This rearrangement joins TRBV28 to TRBJ1-1; D gene unclear. Germline assignment: CDR1 MDHEN and CDR2 SYDVKM. Trimming removed 4 bases at V and 0 bases at J, with 15 bases between. The CDR3 has 16 residues. This CDR3 reads CASSWVGRLMNTEAFF. The CDR3 DNA reads as TGTGCCAGCAGTTGGGTAGGACGGTTAATGAACACTGAAGCTTTCTTT.

The CDR3 DNA reads as TGTGCCAGTAGGGGACAGGGGGCCCCCAATCAGCCCCAGCATTTT. This encodes CASRGQGAPNQPQHF. This chain joins TRBV19 and TRBJ1-5; 12 bases line up with TRBD1. The CDR3 is 15 amino acids. In germline, CDR1 is LNHDA, CDR2 SQIVND (reference sequence). V lost 6 bases and J lost 3; bases outside the gene matches: 3.

The sample holds a few counts of this clone. The chain recombines TRBV19 with TRBJ1-1, with a tentative D call TRBD1 (6 bases). CDR3 length: 12 residues. Germline V CDR1 and CDR2: LNHDA, SQIVND (reference sequence). Trimming removed 9 bases from V and 5 bases from J, with 13 bases in between. The CDR3 bases are TGTGCCAGCGGAACAGGGTGGACTGAAGCTTTCTTT. It translates to CASGTGWTEAFF.

Only a few counts were recorded for this clone. The chain is built from TRBV11-3 and TRBJ1-3; D gene uncertain. V was shortened by 5 bases and J by 2 bases, with 13 bases between the two germline ends. This CDR3 is built from 15 residues. The germline V gene encodes CDR1 SGHNT and CDR2 YENEEA. The CDR3 DNA sequence: TGTGCCAGCAGCCAAGGTCCGGGGACTGGAAACACCATATATTTT. This codes for CASSQGPGTGNTIYF. The full variable domain, completed using reference TRBV11-3 and TRBJ1-3, is EAGVVQSPRYKIIEKKQPVAFWCNPISGHNTLYWYLQNLGQGPELLIRYENEEAVDDSQLPKDRFSAERLKGVDSTLKIQPAELGDSAVYLCASSQGPGTGNTIYFGEGSWLTVV.

This chain connects TRBV11-3 to TRBJ1-3; no firm D call. Trimming removed 2 bases from V and 4 bases from J, with 12 bases in between. CDR1 is SGHNT, CDR2 YENEEA, per germline. The CDR3 loop spans 15 amino acids. Written as DNA, the CDR3 is TGTGCCAGCAGCTTATCTCGTGGAGCGGGAAACACCATATATTTT. This encodes CASSLSRGAGNTIYF.

This chain links TRBV6-8 with TRBJ2-7; possibly TRBD2 for D (6 bases). With 7 bases removed from V and 3 bases from J, the gap between germline ends came to 16 bases. The CDR3 runs to 14 residues. From germline, CDR1 is MNHGY and CDR2 SAAAGT. CDR3 bases: TGTGCCAGCACCTGGCGGGACGGGGGCTACGAGCAGTACTTC. Amino acid sequence: CASTWRDGGYEQYF.

The chain links TRBV28 to TRBJ2-7; D remains ambiguous. The germline V gene has CDR1 MDHEN and CDR2 SYDVKM. V lost 8 bases and J lost 3, with 11 bases in between. The CDR3 is 12 residues long. CDR3 residues: CASRGILYEQYF. The CDR3 coding sequence is TGTGCCAGCCGAGGAATCCTCTACGAGCAGTACTTC.

This rearrangement joins TRBV5-1 to TRBJ2-7; D may be TRBD2 (5 bases). Trimming took 4 bases from V and 4 from J, leaving 24 bases between them. This CDR3 is 17 amino acids long. The germline V gene has CDR1 SGHRS and CDR2 YFSETQ. This CDR3 is CASSQEGPPRTSYEQYF. The CDR3 region has the DNA TGCGCCAGCAGCCAAGAGGGCCCCCCCCGGACGTCATACGAGCAGTACTTC.

The chain joins TRBV11-3 to TRBJ1-1, with TRBD1 matching 9 bases. V lost 0 bases, J lost 10 bases, and 12 bases stayed unmatched. The germline CDR1 and CDR2 sequences are SGHNT and YENEEA. This CDR3 comprises 16 residues. CDR3 amino acids: CASSLEVPGTGTRAFF. In DNA, the CDR3 is TGTGCCAGCAGCTTAGAGGTTCCGGGGACAGGGACACGAGCTTTCTTT.

This clone was detected once. The chain has TRBV11-3 and TRBJ2-7; D is possibly TRBD1 (5 bases). CDR3 size: 15 residues. Germline CDR1 and CDR2: SGHNT and YENEEA. The ends were cut back, 3 bases at V and 0 bases at J, with 12 bases in the middle. The CDR3 protein is CASSLNAGNSYEQYF. The CDR3, as DNA: TGTGCCAGCAGCTTGAATGCAGGGAACTCCTACGAGCAGTACTTC.

The chain carries TRBV6-8 and TRBJ1-5; 10 bases fit TRBD1. Germline assignment: CDR1 MNHGY and CDR2 SAAAGT. With 6 bases clipped from V and 3 bases from J, the junction kept 8 bases outside the gene matches. The CDR3 has 16 amino acids. The CDR3 DNA reads TGTGCCAGCAGCCGTCCCGGGACAGGGGTCAATCAGCCCCAGCATTTT. Translation gives CASSRPGTGVNQPQHF.

A few counts support this clone. This sequence joins TRBV6-8 and TRBJ1-4; D remains unclear. This CDR3 has 14 residues. V lost 2 bases to trimming and J lost 8 bases, with 12 bases between them. From germline, CDR1 is MNHGY and CDR2 SAAAGT. The CDR3, as DNA: TGTGCCAGCAGTTACGCTTGGCTAGGGGAAAAACTGTTTTTT. Residues: CASSYAWLGEKLFF.

This chain joins TRBV11-3 and TRBJ1-3, with no clear D. Trimming pared 0 bases from V and 0 bases from J, leaving 6 bases between. Germline V gene sequence: CDR1 SGHNT, CDR2 YENEEA. There are 15 residues in the CDR3. The CDR3 reads CASSLDPSSGNTIYF. CDR3 DNA: TGTGCCAGCAGCTTAGATCCTAGCTCTGGAAACACCATATATTTT.

The V gene is TRBV14, the J gene TRBJ2-1; D unclear. CDR1 is SGHDN and CDR2 is FVKESK in the germline V gene. V shed 4 bases and J shed 1 base, with 8 bases lying between them. This CDR3 is 14 amino acids long. The CDR3 spells CASSPDLSYNEQFF. In DNA form, the CDR3 reads TGTGCCAGCAGCCCGGACCTATCCTACAATGAGCAGTTCTTC.

This chain connects TRBV30 to TRBJ1-2, with D possibly being TRBD1 (6 bases). V was shortened by 7 bases and J by 7 bases, with 19 bases between the two germline ends. CDR1 and CDR2 (germline): GTSNPN, SVGIG (reference sequence). CDR3 length: 13 amino acids. The DNA for the CDR3 is TGTGCCTCGGGGACATGGGATCGTGGTGGCTACACCTTC. Its translation is CASGTWDRGGYTF.

This clone was seen just once. This chain uses TRBV6-8 with TRBJ2-2; no definite D call. The CDR3 runs 13 residues. Germline V lookup: CDR1 MNHGY, CDR2 SAAAGT. V shed 8 bases and J shed 3 bases, with 10 bases lying between them. The CDR3 region is CASGRWYTGELFF. The CDR3 DNA follows: TGTGCCAGCGGTAGGTGGTACACCGGGGAGCTGTTTTTT.

The genes are TRBV29-1 and TRBJ2-3; 11 bases match TRBD2. V dropped 4 bases and J dropped 4; count of bases not matched to a gene: 4. The CDR3 runs 14 residues. The germline V gene has CDR1 SQVTM and CDR2 ANQGSEA. DNA of the CDR3: TGCAGCGTTGTCATAGCGGGAGGGGCAGATACGCAGTATTTT. Translated: CSVVIAGGADTQYF.

This clone was picked up one time. The chain carries TRBV14 and TRBJ2-7, with D hard to call. The CDR3 contains 10 residues. Germline CDR1 is SGHDN and CDR2 is FVKESK. V was shortened by 8 bases and J by 5 bases, with 7 bases between the two germline ends. The CDR3 region has the DNA TGTGCCAGCTCACCCCACGAGCAGTACTTC. Amino acid sequence: CASSPHEQYF.

V gene TRBV14 combines with J gene TRBJ2-7; tentatively, D is TRBD2 (6 bases). The CDR3 length is 17 residues. CDR1 and CDR2 from the germline V gene are SGHDN and FVKESK. Trimming removed 4 bases at V and 9 bases at J, with 28 bases between. This CDR3 is CASSRPEGSGIGTGQYF. CDR3 nucleotides: TGTGCCAGCAGCCGCCCGGAGGGGTCAGGGATCGGGACGGGGCAGTACTTC.

The genes are TRBV19 and TRBJ2-3; 7 nucleotides agree with TRBD2. Trimming at V came to 4 bases and at J to 7 bases, leaving 2 bases not matched to a gene. The CDR3 consists of 12 residues. Per germline, CDR1 LNHDA and CDR2 SQIVND (reference sequence). The CDR3 nucleotides are TGTGCCAGTAGTACGGGGGGTTATACGCAGTATTTT. Protein product: CASSTGGYTQYF.

The V call is TRBV4-1, the J call TRBJ2-5; TRBD2 is a possible D gene (5 bases). Germline V gene lookup returns CDR1 MGHRA and CDR2 YSYEKL. This CDR3 comprises 15 residues. The V and J ends lost 4 bases and 5 bases respectively, with 17 bases between them. CDR3 nucleotides: TGCGCCAGCAGCCTCATTGAGGGAATGGGGGAGACCCAGTACTTC. Its protein product is CASSLIEGMGETQYF.

This chain joins TRBV6-7 and TRBJ1-1; D remains unclear. TRBV6-7 is flagged as an ORF with uncertain function. The CDR3 is 11 residues long. V gave up 7 bases and J gave up 1 base, with 4 bases separating them. CDR3 amino acids: CASIRNTEAFF. CDR3 nucleotides: TGTGCCAGCATCCGGAACACTGAAGCTTTCTTT.

This clone has only one observation. This chain connects TRBV11-3 to TRBJ2-1; 7 bases map to TRBD2. This CDR3 spans 14 amino acids. J was trimmed by 2 bases and V by 3 bases; bases with no gene match: 1. In germline, CDR1 is SGHNT, CDR2 YENEEA. CDR3 residues: CASSFSGTYNEQFF. For the CDR3, the DNA is TGTGCCAGCAGCTTCAGCGGGACCTACAATGAGCAGTTCTTC.

V usage is TRBV7-2 and J usage is TRBJ2-1; D gene unclear. This CDR3 region has 13 residues. In germline, CDR1 is SGHTA, CDR2 FQGNSA. V lost 4 bases and J 6 bases, leaving 10 bases between the germline ends. This CDR3 reads CASSSYTFNEQFF. DNA of the CDR3: TGTGCCAGCAGCTCTTATACCTTCAATGAGCAGTTCTTC.